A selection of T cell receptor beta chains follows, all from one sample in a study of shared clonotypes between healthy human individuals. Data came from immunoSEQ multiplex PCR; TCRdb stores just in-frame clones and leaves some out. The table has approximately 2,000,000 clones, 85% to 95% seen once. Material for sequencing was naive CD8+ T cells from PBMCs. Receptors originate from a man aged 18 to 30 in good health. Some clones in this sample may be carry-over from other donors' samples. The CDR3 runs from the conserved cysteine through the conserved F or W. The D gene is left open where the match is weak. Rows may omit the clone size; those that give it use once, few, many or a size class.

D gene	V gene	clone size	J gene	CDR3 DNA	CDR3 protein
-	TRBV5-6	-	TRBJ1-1	TGTGCCAGCAGCTTTAGACTGACGGAACGGGAAGCTTTCTTT	CASSFRLTEREAFF
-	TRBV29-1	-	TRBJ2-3	TGCAGCGTTATCGACAAGCGAGGGACAGATACGCAGTATTTT	CSVIDKRGTDTQYF
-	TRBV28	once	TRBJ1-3	TGTGCCAGCAGTTTATTTTATTTGGTAGGGGTGGACGGAAACACCATATATTTT	CASSLFYLVGVDGNTIYF
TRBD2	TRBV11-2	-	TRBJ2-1	TGTGCCAGCAGACCCCGGACTAGCGGGAGTTTCAATGAGCAGTTCTTC	CASRPRTSGSFNEQFF
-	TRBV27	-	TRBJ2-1	TGTGCCAGCAGTTGGGACGAGGACAATGAGCAGTTCTTC	CASSWDEDNEQFF
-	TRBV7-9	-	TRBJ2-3	TGTGCCAGCAGTGGGGGGCCTAGCACAGATACGCAGTATTTT	CASSGGPSTDTQYF
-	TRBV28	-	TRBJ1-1	TGTGCCAGCAGTTACGGGACATGGAACACTGAAGCTTTCTTT	CASSYGTWNTEAFF
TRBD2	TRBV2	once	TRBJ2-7	TGTGCCAGCAGTCCTAGCGGGGGACAGACCTACGAGCAGTACTTC	CASSPSGGQTYEQYF
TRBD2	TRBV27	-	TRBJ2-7	TGTGCCAGCAGTTTTAGCGGGGCTAACTACGAGCAGTACTTC	CASSFSGANYEQYF
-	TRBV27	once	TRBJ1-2	TGTGCCAGCAGTTGGGGTCTTAACTATGGCTACACCTTC	CASSWGLNYGYTF
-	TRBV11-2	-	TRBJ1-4	TGTGCCAGCAGAAGGCAGGGAGGGGAAAAACTGTTTTTT	CASRRQGGEKLFF
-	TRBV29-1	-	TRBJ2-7	TGCAGCGCCCTCGACATTTACGAGCAGTACTTC	CSALDIYEQYF
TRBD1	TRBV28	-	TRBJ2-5	TGTGCCAGCAGTCCTCGGGCTACAGGGGGGAAAGAGACCCAGTACTTC	CASSPRATGGKETQYF
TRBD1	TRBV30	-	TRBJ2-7	TGTGCCTGCCGGGACAGGATCTACGAGCAGTACTTC	CACRDRIYEQYF
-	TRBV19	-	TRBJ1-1	TGTGCCAGTAGATTGGGGGCAGGGGTGAACACTGAAGCTTTCTTT	CASRLGAGVNTEAFF
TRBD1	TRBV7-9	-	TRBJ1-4	TGTGCCAGCAGCCCAAGGGGCCAGGGGGCAACTAATGAAAAACTGTTTTTT	CASSPRGQGATNEKLFF
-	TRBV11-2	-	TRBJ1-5	TGTGCCAGCAGCTTTAGTGTTAATCAGCCCCAGCATTTT	CASSFSVNQPQHF
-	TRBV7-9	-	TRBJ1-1	TGTGCCAGCAGCTTTTCGGAGGGTGGCACTGAAGCTTTCTTT	CASSFSEGGTEAFF
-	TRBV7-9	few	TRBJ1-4	TGTGCCAGCAGGATAAATGAAAAACTGTTTTTT	CASRINEKLFF
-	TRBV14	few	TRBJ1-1	TGTGCCAGCAGCCCCAGGGAAGTCTGGACTGAAGCTTTCTTT	CASSPREVWTEAFF
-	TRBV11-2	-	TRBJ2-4	TGTGCCAGCAGCTCCCCGCGACTGGGCAGATTCAAAAACATTCAGTACTTC	CASSSPRLGRFKNIQYF
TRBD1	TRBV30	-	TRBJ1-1	TGTGCCTGGAGTGCCAGGGCAGGGGGATTCACTGAAGCTTTCTTT	CAWSARAGGFTEAFF
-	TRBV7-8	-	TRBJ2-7	TGTGCCAGCAGCCAAAGCCTAGCGTACGAGCAGTACTTC	CASSQSLAYEQYF
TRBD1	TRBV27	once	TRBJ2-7	TGTGCCAGCAGTTTAAGAGGGGGCTACCACGAGCAGTACTTC	CASSLRGGYHEQYF
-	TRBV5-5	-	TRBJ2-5	TGTGCCAGCAGCGGAGCCCCGACAGCACAAGAGACCCAGTACTTC	CASSGAPTAQETQYF
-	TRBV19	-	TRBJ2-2	TGTGCCAGTAGTTTCCGAGGCCGACAGGTTGGTTCCGGGGAGCTGTTTTTT	CASSFRGRQVGSGELFF
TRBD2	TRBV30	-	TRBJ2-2	TGTGCCTGGAGTACACTGTACCGGGAGGCCGGGGAGCTGTTTTTT	CAWSTLYREAGELFF
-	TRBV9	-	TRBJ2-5	TGTGCCAGCAACCCCCTAGGCGGTAAAGGGACCCAGTACTTC	CASNPLGGKGTQYF
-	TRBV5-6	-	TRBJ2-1	TGTGCCAGCAGCTTGGTACAGGGAGTCTACAATGAGCAGTTCTTC	CASSLVQGVYNEQFF
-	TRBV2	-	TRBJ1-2	TGTGCCACTCTCGGCGACACCTCAACCCACTATGGCTACACCTTC	CATLGDTSTHYGYTF
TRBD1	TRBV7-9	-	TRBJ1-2	TGTGCCAGCAGCTCAACCCGACAGGGCTTTTATGGCTACACCTTC	CASSSTRQGFYGYTF
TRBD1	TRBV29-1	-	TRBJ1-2	TGCAGCGTCCTCGGGACAGGCTATGGCTACACCTTC	CSVLGTGYGYTF
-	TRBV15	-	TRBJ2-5	TGTGCCACCAGCAGAGGTCCCCAGGGAGGAGAGACCCAGTACTTC	CATSRGPQGGETQYF
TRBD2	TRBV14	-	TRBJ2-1	TGTGCCAGCAGCCACCTAGCGGGATACAATGAGCAGTTCTTC	CASSHLAGYNEQFF
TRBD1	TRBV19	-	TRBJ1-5	TGTGCCACCAACCCAGGGGGCACAGCCCTCAATCAGCCCCAGCATTTT	CATNPGGTALNQPQHF